This T cell receptor (beta chain) comes out of a study of T cells expressing NK-cell markers. Study-level background: TCR beta repertoires came from sorted CD3+CD56+NKG2C+, CD3+CD56+NKG2C- and CD3+CD56-NKG2C+ T cells.

From its re-call of the 5' RACE reads, TCRdb lists each CDR3 protein once, without DNA. In total, the table holds hundreds of thousands of distinct CDR3 sequences. The germline V gene has CDR1 SGHTA and CDR2 FQGTGA. The CDR3 is 14 amino acids. Remarks on this clonotype: Its antigen remains unknown.

Findings of the study overall: Expanded NKG2C+ T cell clones were not confirmed as HCMV-specific. Dominant NKG2C+ clonotype frequencies of 1.0-7.0% of CD8+ T cells were measured in more than five donors.

The gene calls are TRBV7-3 and TRBJ1-6. Sequenced: blood T cells: a sorted CD56 or NKG2C T cell subset, CD4+ or CD8+ T cells, or bulk PBMC T cells (not recorded which). This sequence was found in a woman aged 18-70 years in good health. CDR3 loop: CASSLLSSNSPLHF.